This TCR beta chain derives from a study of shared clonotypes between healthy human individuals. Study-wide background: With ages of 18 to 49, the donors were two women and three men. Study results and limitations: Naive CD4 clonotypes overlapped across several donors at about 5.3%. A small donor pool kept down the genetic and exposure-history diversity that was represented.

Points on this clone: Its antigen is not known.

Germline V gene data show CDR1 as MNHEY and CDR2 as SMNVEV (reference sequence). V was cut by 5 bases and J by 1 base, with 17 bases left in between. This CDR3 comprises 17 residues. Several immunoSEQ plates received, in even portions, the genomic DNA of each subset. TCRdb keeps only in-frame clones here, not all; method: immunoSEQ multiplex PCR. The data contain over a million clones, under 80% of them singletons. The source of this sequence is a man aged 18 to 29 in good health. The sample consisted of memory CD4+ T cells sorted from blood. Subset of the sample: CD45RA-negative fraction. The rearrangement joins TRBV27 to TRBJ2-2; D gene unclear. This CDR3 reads CASSLAPVAGNTGELFF. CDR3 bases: TGTGCCAGCAGTCTGGCCCCGGTAGCTGGGAACACCGGGGAGCTGTTTTTT.